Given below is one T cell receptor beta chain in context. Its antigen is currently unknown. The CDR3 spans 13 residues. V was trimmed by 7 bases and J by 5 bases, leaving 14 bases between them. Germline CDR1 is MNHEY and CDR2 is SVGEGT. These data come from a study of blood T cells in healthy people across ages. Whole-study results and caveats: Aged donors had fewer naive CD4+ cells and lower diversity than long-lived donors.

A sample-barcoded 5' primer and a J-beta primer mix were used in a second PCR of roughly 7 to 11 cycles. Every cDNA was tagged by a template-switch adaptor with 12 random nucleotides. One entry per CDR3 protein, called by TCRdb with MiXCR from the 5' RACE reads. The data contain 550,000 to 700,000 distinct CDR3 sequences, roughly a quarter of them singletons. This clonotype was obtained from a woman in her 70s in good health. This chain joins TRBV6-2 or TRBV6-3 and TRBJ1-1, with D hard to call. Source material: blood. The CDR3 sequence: CASTPGEWTEAFF. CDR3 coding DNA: TGTGCCAGCACCCCTGGGGAGTGGACTGAAGCTTTCTTT.